The 24 T cell receptor beta chains below come from one sample, sequenced in a study of shared clonotypes between healthy human individuals. Clones were sequenced by immunoSEQ multiplex PCR, and TCRdb holds only the in-frame ones, with some missing. The table lists 300,000 or so clones, 74% of them singletons. Input material: memory CD4+ T cells sorted from blood. The sample's subset: CD45RA-negative fraction. All receptors derive from a young man in good health.

This clone showed up just once. The chain is built from TRBV9 and TRBJ1-2; D is ambiguous. Trimming cost V 0 bases and J 2 bases, with 8 bases left between them. Germline lookup yields CDR1 SGDLS and CDR2 YYNGEE. CDR3 length: 14 amino acids. This chain's CDR3 is CASSVADGNYGYTF. As DNA, the CDR3 is TGTGCCAGCAGCGTAGCGGACGGAAACTATGGCTACACCTTC.

This chain links TRBV29-1 with TRBJ1-2; no clear D. Trimming took off 6 bases at V and 4 bases at J, with 18 bases between the two ends. Germline V gene sequence: CDR1 SQVTM, CDR2 ANQGSEA. The length of the CDR3 is 14 residues. The CDR3 bases are TGCAGCGTCCCAACGGCCATAGGTGCCTATGGCTACACCTTC. It translates to CSVPTAIGAYGYTF.

This clone was seen a few times. The rearrangement uses TRBV7-9 and TRBJ1-4; 8 positions match TRBD1. After removal of 5 bases from V and 7 bases from J, the junction contained 6 bases not matched to a gene. Germline V gene data show CDR1 as SEHNR and CDR2 as FQNEAQ (reference sequence). This CDR3 comprises 14 residues. CDR3 in amino acids: CASSPTGVVEKLFF. CDR3 nucleotides: TGTGCCAGCAGCCCGACAGGGGTGGTTGAAAAACTGTTTTTT.

This sequence joins TRBV6-5 and TRBJ1-2; D might be TRBD1 (5 bases). The V and J ends lost 7 bases and 8 bases respectively, with 17 bases between them. The CDR3 contains 13 residues. The germline V gene has CDR1 MNHEY and CDR2 SVGAGI. For the CDR3, the DNA is TGTGCCAGCACGGGGGTAAGGATGGAGGGCTACACCTTC. Encoded protein: CASTGVRMEGYTF.

This chain connects TRBV11-2 to TRBJ2-7; D is unclear. The germline V and J ends were trimmed by 5 bases and 0 bases, with 14 bases remaining between them. The CDR3 has 15 residues. Germline loops: CDR1 SGHAT, CDR2 FQNNGV. In nucleotides, the CDR3 is TGTGCCAGCAGCCCAGGCCACGATAGCTCCTACGAGCAGTACTTC. Translated, it gives CASSPGHDSSYEQYF. The full variable domain, completed using reference TRBV11-2 and TRBJ2-7, is EAGVAQSPRYKIIEKRQSVAFWCNPISGHATLYWYQQILGQGPKLLIQFQNNGVVDDSQLPKDRFSAERLKGVDSTLKIQPAKLEDSAVYLCASSPGHDSSYEQYFGPGTRLTVT.

The chain recombines TRBV27 with TRBJ2-7; 11 bases match TRBD2. Germline CDR1 MNHEY, CDR2 SMNVEV (reference sequence). V lost 5 bases, J lost 0 bases, and 6 bases stayed unmatched. The CDR3 runs 16 residues. The CDR3 protein is CASSLLGTSGSYEQYF. Here the CDR3 DNA reads TGTGCCAGCAGTCTGCTAGGGACTAGCGGCTCCTACGAGCAGTACTTC.

This sequence joins TRBV28 and TRBJ2-7; D gene uncertain. Germline lookup yields CDR1 MDHEN and CDR2 SYDVKM. Trimming took 3 bases from V and 4 from J, leaving 19 bases between them. The CDR3 runs 16 residues. This CDR3 is CASSFRIKFRPYEQYF. DNA for the CDR3: TGTGCCAGCAGTTTCAGGATAAAGTTTAGACCTTACGAGCAGTACTTC.

The J gene is TRBJ2-7, the V gene TRBV5-1, with 8 bases aligning to TRBD2. The germline V gene has CDR1 SGHRS and CDR2 YFSETQ. CDR3 length equals 15 residues. The junction had 13 bases not matched to a gene; V was cut back by 4 bases and J by 7 bases. This CDR3 reads CASSPLSGSLAEQYF. The CDR3, as DNA: TGCGCCAGCAGCCCCTTAAGCGGGAGCCTGGCGGAGCAGTACTTC.

V usage is TRBV14 and J usage is TRBJ2-7; 7 bases map to TRBD2. The CDR3 is made up of 15 amino acids. J lost 0 bases, V lost 3 bases, and 5 bases had no gene match. Germline V lookup: CDR1 SGHDN, CDR2 FVKESK. DNA of the CDR3: TGTGCCAGCAGCCATATGACGGGGGGCTCCTACGAGCAGTACTTC. This sequence encodes CASSHMTGGSYEQYF.

The chain combines TRBV27 with TRBJ1-1; TRBD1 might be the D (5 bases). The V end lost 2 bases, the J end lost 0 bases, and 22 bases lay between the germline ends. This CDR3 contains 19 residues. Germline V gene lookup returns CDR1 MNHEY and CDR2 SMNVEV (reference sequence). CDR3 nucleotides: TGTGCCAGCAGTTTAAGACTGAGTAGGGGTCTGGGACTGAACACTGAAGCTTTCTTT. It encodes CASSLRLSRGLGLNTEAFF.

In its sample, this clone was seen many times. The chain combines TRBV11-2 with TRBJ1-1; D might be TRBD1 (5 bases). CDR3 length: 13 amino acids. Germline CDR1 reads SGHAT; CDR2 reads FQNNGV. V lost 0 bases and J lost 11, with 13 bases in between. CDR3 nucleotides: TGTGCCAGCAGCTTAGACAGGGAAAGGTCCGCTTTCTTT. This gives the protein CASSLDRERSAFF.

This rearrangement joins TRBV5-6 to TRBJ2-1; D uncertain. The CDR3 consists of 13 residues. The V gene lost 4 bases and the J gene lost 3 bases, with 8 bases spanning the gap. Germline V lookup: CDR1 SGHDT, CDR2 YYEEEE. CDR3 protein: CASSKAIYNEQFF. CDR3 sequence (DNA): TGTGCCAGCAGCAAAGCGATCTACAATGAGCAGTTCTTC.

This clone came up once. The chain links TRBV9 to TRBJ2-3, with D possibly matching TRBD2 (6 bases). Germline CDR1 reads SGDLS; CDR2 reads YYNGEE. CDR3 length: 16 residues. Trimming cost V 4 bases and J 2 bases, with 17 bases left between them. For the CDR3, the DNA is TGTGCCAGCAGCCCTGGTGGAGGGACTTACACAGATACGCAGTATTTT. Protein sequence: CASSPGGGTYTDTQYF.

The V and J genes are TRBV18 and TRBJ2-2; no clear D. Per the germline V gene, CDR1 is KGHSH and CDR2 is LQKENI. CDR3 size: 10 residues. Trimming stripped 9 bases from V and 7 bases from J, with 6 bases between. CDR3 sequence: CASYRGELFF. In DNA, the CDR3 is TGTGCCAGTTACCGCGGGGAGCTGTTTTTT.

The genes are TRBV6-6 and TRBJ2-7; a possible D gene is TRBD1 (5 bases). V was clipped by 0 bases and J by 4 bases, with 13 bases between them. The CDR3 spans 15 residues. Per germline, CDR1 MNHNY and CDR2 SVGAGI (reference sequence). The CDR3 loop is CASSYSPGMLYEQYF. CDR3 coding DNA: TGTGCCAGCAGTTACTCGCCAGGGATGCTGTACGAGCAGTACTTC.

The rearrangement joins TRBV28 to TRBJ1-4; maybe TRBD1 (6 bases). The germline V gene has CDR1 MDHEN and CDR2 SYDVKM. CDR3 length equals 17 residues. V lost 6 bases and J 3 bases, leaving 20 bases between the germline ends. CDR3 sequence: CASRALGAGAANEKLFF. As DNA, the CDR3 is TGTGCCAGCAGGGCCCTCGGCGCAGGGGCAGCTAATGAAAAACTGTTTTTT.

The chain is built from TRBV7-2 and TRBJ2-1, with D uncertain. CDR3 length: 14 residues. Deletions cut 5 bases from V and 3 bases from J, with 11 bases between. The germline V gene encodes CDR1 SGHTA and CDR2 FQGNSA. CDR3 DNA: TGTGCCAGCAGCGGTGACATGTTCTACAATGAGCAGTTCTTC. The encoded protein is CASSGDMFYNEQFF.

V and J are TRBV10-3 and TRBJ2-1; 9 bases are shared with TRBD2. V trimming: 9 bases; J trimming: 4 bases; junction bases outside the gene matches: 7. Germline V gives CDR1 ENHRY, CDR2 SYGVKD. The CDR3 runs to 14 residues. The CDR3 loop is CAISTSGKYNEQFF. CDR3 in DNA: TGTGCCATTTCGACTAGCGGAAAATACAATGAGCAGTTCTTC.

This chain uses TRBV30 with TRBJ2-5; 7 bases align to TRBD2. The ends lost 4 bases at V and 2 bases at J; junction bases unmatched: 13. The germline V gene has CDR1 GTSNPN and CDR2 SVGIG (reference sequence). This CDR3 region has 16 residues. Here the CDR3 reads CAWTPGGGGIQETQYF. CDR3 sequence (DNA): TGTGCCTGGACCCCGGGAGGAGGCGGGATTCAAGAGACCCAGTACTTC.

The rearrangement joins TRBV6-5 to TRBJ2-3, with D unresolved. The CDR3 extends over 15 amino acids. V lost 3 bases to trimming and J lost 6 bases, with 16 bases between them. Germline V gene sequence: CDR1 MNHEY, CDR2 SVGAGI. The CDR3, as DNA: TGTGCCAGCAGTTATGCGGCCCCTACGACCGATACGCAGTATTTT. Translation: CASSYAAPTTDTQYF.

This clone has a handful of counts. Within the sample, other DNA sequences also encode this same CDR3. The V and J genes are TRBV20-1 and TRBJ2-5; D not certain. CDR3 size: 9 residues. V lost 5 bases and J 4 bases, leaving 2 bases between the germline ends. CDR1 and CDR2 (germline): DFQATT, SNEGSKA (reference sequence). This CDR3 is CSAVETQYF. In nucleotides, the CDR3 is TGCAGTGCTGTAGAGACCCAGTACTTC.

This chain joins TRBV6-1 and TRBJ2-1; 9 bases are shared with TRBD2. The germline V gene has CDR1 MNHNS and CDR2 SASEGT. Trimming removed 7 bases from V and 2 bases from J; junction bases left unmatched: 6. This CDR3 has 15 residues. The chain's CDR3 is CASTIAGDPYNEQFF. The CDR3 DNA reads as TGTGCCAGCACCATAGCGGGAGATCCCTACAATGAGCAGTTCTTC.

This sequence joins TRBV6-1 and TRBJ1-4, with D perhaps matching TRBD1 (5 bases). The germline CDR1 and CDR2 sequences are MNHNS and SASEGT. CDR3 size: 14 residues. With 6 bases removed from V and 8 bases from J, the gap between germline ends came to 16 bases. The CDR3 region is CASSHPPREEKLFF. The CDR3 nucleotides are TGTGCCAGCAGCCACCCACCCAGGGAAGAAAAACTGTTTTTT.

The sample holds a few counts of this clone. For the CDR3, the DNA is TGTGCCAGCAGCCTGCAGTACGAGCAGTACTTC. It specifies CASSLQYEQYF. The chain is built from TRBV16 and TRBJ2-7; no clear D gene. CDR3 length: 11 residues. V was shortened by 4 bases and J by 4 bases, with 5 bases between the two germline ends. Germline CDR1 is KGHSY and CDR2 is FQNENV.